Listed below are T cell receptor beta chains from one sample, sequenced in a study of Graves' ophthalmopathy and Graves' hyperthyroidism. TCRdb reprocessed the multiplex PCR reads with MiXCR, giving one entry per CDR3 protein. The table includes about 210,000 distinct CDR3 sequences, over 25% detected once. Source material: peripheral blood. The receptors were sampled from a man over 45 with Graves' ophthalmopathy. CDR3s include the opening cysteine and the closing phenylalanine or tryptophan. D genes are given only for firm matches. Rows may omit the clone size; those that give it use once, few, many or a size class.

J,size,D,V,CDR3,DNA
TRBJ2-5,many,-,TRBV7-6,CASSLRDRETQYF,TGTGCCAGCAGCTTGAGGGACCGGGAGACCCAGTACTTC
TRBJ1-1,few,TRBD1,TRBV20-1,CSPLGGGAGTEAFF,TGCAGTCCATTAGGAGGGGGCGCGGGCACTGAAGCTTTCTTT
TRBJ1-1,many,-,TRBV19,CASSDSFNTEAFF,TGTGCCAGTAGCGATAGTTTTAACACTGAAGCTTTCTTT
TRBJ1-5,many,-,TRBV6-1,CATRDGHGQPQHF,TGTGCCACCCGGGACGGCCACGGGCAGCCCCAGCATTTT
TRBJ2-7,many,-,TRBV6-5,CASRSPPGSGLLEQYF,TGTGCCAGCAGGTCCCCCCCCGGGAGCGGGCTTTTAGAGCAGTACTTC
TRBJ2-7,many,-,TRBV5-1,CASSLEGQGFYEQYF,TGCGCCAGCAGCTTGGAGGGGCAGGGTTTCTACGAGCAGTACTTC
TRBJ2-2,many,-,TRBV6-5,CASSYSDGASSGELFF,TGTGCCAGCAGTTACTCTGACGGGGCGAGTTCGGGGGAGCTGTTTTTT
TRBJ1-1,many,-,TRBV11-3,CASSLDLGGYTEAFF,TGTGCCAGCAGCTTAGATCTCGGGGGATACACTGAAGCTTTCTTT
TRBJ2-2,many,-,TRBV20-1,CSARADLTGELFF,TGCAGTGCTAGGGCGGACCTCACCGGGGAGCTGTTTTTT
TRBJ2-2,-,-,TRBV2,CASSETQGAFGELFF,TGTGCCAGCAGTGAAACACAGGGTGCTTTCGGGGAGCTGTTTTTT
TRBJ2-7,many,TRBD2,TRBV12-3/TRBV12-4,CASSFRTSGSYEQYF,TGTGCCAGCAGTTTCCGAACTAGCGGGTCCTACGAGCAGTACTTC
TRBJ2-5,-,-,TRBV12-3/TRBV12-4,CASSLSARPWETQYF,TGTGCCAGCAGTTTAAGTGCTAGACCATGGGAGACCCAGTACTTC
TRBJ2-2,many,-,TRBV9,CASSADVLNTGELFF,TGTGCCAGCAGCGCCGACGTACTGAACACCGGGGAGCTGTTTTTT
TRBJ2-7,many,-,TRBV7-6,CASSFEGRGGEQYF,TGTGCCAGCAGCTTCGAGGGACGGGGAGGCGAGCAGTACTTC
TRBJ2-4,few,-,TRBV28,CASSLGGGAKNIQYF,TGTGCCAGCAGTTTAGGAGGGGGAGCCAAAAACATTCAGTACTTC
TRBJ2-3,few,TRBD2,TRBV4-2,CASSQGLAGADTQYF,TGTGCCAGCAGCCAAGGTCTAGCGGGAGCAGATACGCAGTATTTT
TRBJ2-7,-,-,TRBV6-2/TRBV6-3,CASSYTRYEQYF,TGTGCCAGCAGTTACACCAGATACGAGCAGTACTTC
TRBJ2-2,-,-,TRBV28,CASSYSVGGELFF,TGTGCCAGCAGTTATTCCGTGGGCGGGGAGCTGTTTTTT
TRBJ2-2,-,-,TRBV6-1,CASSVKRAGELFF,TGTGCCAGCAGTGTTAAGCGAGCCGGGGAGCTGTTTTTT
TRBJ2-7,-,-,TRBV6-2/TRBV6-3,CASQDSPESYEQYF,TGTGCCAGCCAGGACAGCCCTGAGAGCTACGAGCAGTACTTC
TRBJ2-7,-,-,TRBV7-2,CASSLSSVREQYF,TGTGCCAGCAGCTTAAGCAGTGTCCGCGAGCAGTACTTC
TRBJ1-4,many,-,TRBV15,CATSRSGLENEKLFF,TGTGCCACCAGCAGATCGGGGCTGGAAAATGAAAAACTGTTTTTT
TRBJ2-5,many,TRBD2,TRBV28,CASSPGLAGGQETQYF,TGTGCCAGCAGTCCGGGACTAGCGGGGGGACAAGAGACCCAGTACTTC
TRBJ2-2,-,-,TRBV5-1,CASRPWGHNTGELFF,TGCGCCAGCCGCCCGTGGGGGCACAACACCGGGGAGCTGTTTTTT
TRBJ2-7,many,TRBD1,TRBV28,CASSGAGQGFNEQYF,TGTGCCAGCAGTGGGGCGGGACAGGGTTTCAACGAGCAGTACTTC
TRBJ2-7,many,-,TRBV12-3/TRBV12-4,CASSSELVRSYEQYF,TGTGCCAGCAGCTCAGAGCTAGTGAGGTCCTACGAGCAGTACTTC
TRBJ2-4,-,TRBD1,TRBV20-1,CSAGKPRQGSVIQYF,TGCAGTGCTGGAAAACCAAGACAGGGGAGCGTCATTCAGTACTTC
TRBJ1-1,many,-,TRBV2,CASNPAGVTEAFF,TGTGCCAGCAACCCGGCGGGGGTCACTGAAGCTTTCTTT
TRBJ2-7,-,TRBD2,TRBV6-5,CASSSREGESYEQYF,TGTGCCAGCAGTTCGCGGGAGGGCGAGTCCTACGAGCAGTACTTC
TRBJ1-6,many,-,TRBV25-1,CASSESDWSSYNSPLHF,TGTGCCAGCAGTGAATCGGACTGGAGCTCCTATAATTCACCCCTCCACTTT
TRBJ1-1,-,-,TRBV6-2/TRBV6-3,CASNPQGSGSTEAFF,TGTGCCAGCAACCCCCAGGGATCTGGAAGCACTGAAGCTTTCTTT
TRBJ1-1,-,TRBD1,TRBV6-1,CASSERPQGVDTEAFF,TGTGCCAGCAGTGAGCGACCTCAGGGGGTGGACACTGAAGCTTTCTTT
TRBJ1-6,many,-,TRBV6-1,CASSASNSPLHF,TGTGCCAGCAGTGCATCAAATTCACCCCTCCACTTT
TRBJ1-5,few,-,TRBV12-3/TRBV12-4,CATQGSGVDQPQHF,TGTGCCACCCAGGGTTCGGGGGTCGATCAGCCCCAGCATTTT
TRBJ2-7,-,TRBD2,TRBV11-2,CASSHRTSGSFNEQYF,TGTGCCAGCAGCCATAGGACTAGCGGGAGTTTCAACGAGCAGTACTTC
TRBJ2-7,-,TRBD2,TRBV14,CASSRIAGSVDEQYF,TGTGCCAGCAGCCGGATAGCGGGATCTGTGGACGAGCAGTACTTC
TRBJ2-7,-,-,TRBV20-1,CSASGSREQYF,TGCAGTGCTAGTGGGAGCCGCGAGCAGTACTTC
TRBJ2-7,-,TRBD2,TRBV6-2/TRBV6-3,CASFQGLAGRPSSYEQYF,TGTGCCAGCTTCCAAGGGCTAGCGGGAAGGCCGAGCTCCTACGAGCAGTACTTC
TRBJ2-7,many,TRBD1,TRBV2,CASSGTGWSSYEQYF,TGTGCCAGCAGCGGGACAGGTTGGAGCTCCTACGAGCAGTACTTC
TRBJ2-2,many,-,TRBV30,CAWSSGTNTGELFF,TGTGCCTGGAGTTCGGGCACGAACACCGGGGAGCTGTTTTTT
TRBJ2-2,many,TRBD1,TRBV28,CASSLEGFRTGHGELFF,TGTGCCAGCAGTTTAGAGGGATTCCGGACAGGGCACGGGGAGCTGTTTTTT
TRBJ1-2,many,-,TRBV10-3,CAISEGAANYGYTF,TGTGCCATCAGTGAGGGGGCGGCTAACTATGGCTACACCTTC
TRBJ2-4,many,-,TRBV3-1,CASSQDPLTANIQYF,TGTGCCAGCAGCCAAGACCCCCTCACGGCGAACATTCAGTACTTC
TRBJ2-2,-,-,TRBV6-2/TRBV6-3,CASLRMVGYGELFF,TGTGCCAGCCTTCGGATGGTCGGGTACGGGGAGCTGTTTTTT
TRBJ2-7,many,-,TRBV7-2,CASSTGTGPIYEQYF,TGTGCCAGCAGCACCGGGACCGGGCCTATTTACGAGCAGTACTTC
TRBJ2-7,many,-,TRBV20-1,CSASRASFEQYF,TGCAGTGCTAGTCGGGCTAGCTTCGAGCAGTACTTC
TRBJ2-7,many,-,TRBV9,CASSVAGWDEQYF,TGTGCCAGCAGCGTAGCGGGTTGGGACGAGCAGTACTTC
TRBJ2-7,many,-,TRBV12-3/TRBV12-4,CASSLRVSGEQYF,TGTGCCAGCAGTTTGCGTGTGTCGGGTGAGCAGTACTTC